The entry below gives a single T cell receptor beta chain sequence along with its context. V was cut by 1 base and J by 0 bases, with 13 bases left in between. Germline CDR1 is MGHDK and CDR2 is SYGVNS. The CDR3 loop spans 17 amino acids. The data belong to a study of shared clonotypes between healthy human individuals. Overall study: Aged between 18 and 49, the donors were a couple of women and a few men.

Per the original methods: Filtering differed because ImmunoSEQ produced junction-only sequences that carried no quality scores. Profiling relied on immunoSEQ multiplex PCR, and the TCRdb table lists in-frame clones only, not all of them. V, J and clone size are those of that table, while D and trimming were read from the DNA. Of about 600,000 clones listed, almost 97% are singletons. The rearrangement links TRBV25-1 to TRBJ2-1, with D perhaps TRBD1 or TRBD2 (5 bases each). This clonotype originated in a woman aged 25 to 39 in good health. The sequenced sample consisted of naive CD4+ T cells sorted from blood. The subset is: CD45RA+ positively selected. CDR3 nucleotides: TGTGCCAGCAGTGAATTTAGTGGGGGAAGCTCCTACAATGAGCAGTTCTTC. Translation gives CASSEFSGGSSYNEQFF.